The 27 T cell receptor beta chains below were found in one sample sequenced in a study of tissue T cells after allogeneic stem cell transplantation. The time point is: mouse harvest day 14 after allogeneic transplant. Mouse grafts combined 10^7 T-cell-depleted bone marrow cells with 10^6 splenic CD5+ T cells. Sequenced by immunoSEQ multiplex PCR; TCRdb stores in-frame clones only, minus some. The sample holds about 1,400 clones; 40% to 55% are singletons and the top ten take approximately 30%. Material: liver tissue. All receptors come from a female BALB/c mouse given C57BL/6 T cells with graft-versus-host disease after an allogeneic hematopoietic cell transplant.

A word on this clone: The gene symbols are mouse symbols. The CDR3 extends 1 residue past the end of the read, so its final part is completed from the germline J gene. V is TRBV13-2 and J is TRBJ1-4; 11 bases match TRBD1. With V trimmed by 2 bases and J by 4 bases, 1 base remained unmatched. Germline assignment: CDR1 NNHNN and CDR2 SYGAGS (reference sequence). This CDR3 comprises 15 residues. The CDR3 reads CASGEGQGGNERLFF. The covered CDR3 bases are TGTGCCAGCGGTGAGGGACAGGGGGGCAACGAAAGATTATTT.

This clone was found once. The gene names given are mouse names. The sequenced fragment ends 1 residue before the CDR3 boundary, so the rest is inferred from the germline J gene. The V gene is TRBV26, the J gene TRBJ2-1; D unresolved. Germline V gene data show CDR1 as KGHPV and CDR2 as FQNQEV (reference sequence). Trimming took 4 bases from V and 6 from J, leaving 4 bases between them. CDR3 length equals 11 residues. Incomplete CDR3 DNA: TGTGCCAGCAGTCCACTTGCTGAGCAGTTC. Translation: CASSPLAEQF. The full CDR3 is CASSPLAEQFF. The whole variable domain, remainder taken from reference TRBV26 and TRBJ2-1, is NSKVIQTPRYLVKGQGQKAKMRCIPEKGHPVVFWYQQNKNNEFKFLINFQNQEVLQQIDMTEKRFSAECPSNSPCSLEIQSSEAGDSALYLCASSPLAEQFFGPGTRLTVL.

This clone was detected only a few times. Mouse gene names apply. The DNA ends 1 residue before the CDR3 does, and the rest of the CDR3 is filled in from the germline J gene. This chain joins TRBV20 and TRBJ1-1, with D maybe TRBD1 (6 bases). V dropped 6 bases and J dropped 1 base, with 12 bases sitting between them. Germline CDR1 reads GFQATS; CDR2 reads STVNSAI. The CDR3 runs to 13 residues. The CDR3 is CGAPGTINTEVFF. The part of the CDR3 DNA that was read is TGTGGTGCCCCCGGGACAATAAACACAGAAGTCTTC. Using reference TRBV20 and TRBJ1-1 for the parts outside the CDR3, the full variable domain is GALVYQYPRRTICKSGTSMRMECQAVGFQATSVAWYRQSPQKTFELIALSTVNSAIKYEQNFTQEKFPISHPNLSFSSMTVLNAYLEDRGLYLCGAPGTINTEVFFGKGTRLTVV.

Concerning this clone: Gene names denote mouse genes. CDR3 bases read: TGTGCCAGCAATGGGGGGAGCTCCTATGAACAGTAC. Its protein product is CASNGGSSYEQY. The CDR3, in full, reads CASNGGSSYEQYF. The chain uses TRBV13-1 and TRBJ2-7, with 7 bases that match TRBD2. The CDR3 goes on 1 residue after the read ends, and that part is filled in from the germline J gene. Germline CDR1 reads NSHNY; CDR2 reads SYGAGN. The CDR3 runs 13 residues. V shed 6 bases and J 0 bases; nucleotides not matched to a gene: 3.

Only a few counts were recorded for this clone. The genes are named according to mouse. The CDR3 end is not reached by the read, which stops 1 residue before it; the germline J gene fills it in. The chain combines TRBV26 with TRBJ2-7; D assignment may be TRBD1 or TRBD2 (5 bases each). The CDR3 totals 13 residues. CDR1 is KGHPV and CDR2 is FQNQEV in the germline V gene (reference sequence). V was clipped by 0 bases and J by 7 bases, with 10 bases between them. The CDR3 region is CASSLSVGREQYF. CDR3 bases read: TGTGCCAGCAGTCTGTCGGTGGGGCGGGAACAGTAC.

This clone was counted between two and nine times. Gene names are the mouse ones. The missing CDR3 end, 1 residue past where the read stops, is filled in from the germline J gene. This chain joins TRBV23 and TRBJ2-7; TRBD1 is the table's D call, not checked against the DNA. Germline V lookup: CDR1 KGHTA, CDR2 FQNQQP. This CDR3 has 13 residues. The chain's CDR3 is CSSSQSRQYEQYF. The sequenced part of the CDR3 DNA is TGCTCCAGCAGTCAATCGAGACAGTATGAACAGTAC.

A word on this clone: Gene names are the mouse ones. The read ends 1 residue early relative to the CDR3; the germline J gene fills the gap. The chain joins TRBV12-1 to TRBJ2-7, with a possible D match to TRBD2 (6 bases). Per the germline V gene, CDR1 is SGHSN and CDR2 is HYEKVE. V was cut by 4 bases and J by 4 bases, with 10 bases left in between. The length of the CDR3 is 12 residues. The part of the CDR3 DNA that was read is TGTGCCAGCTCGCCTGGGGTTTATGAACAGTAC. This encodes CASSPGVYEQY. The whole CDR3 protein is CASSPGVYEQYF.

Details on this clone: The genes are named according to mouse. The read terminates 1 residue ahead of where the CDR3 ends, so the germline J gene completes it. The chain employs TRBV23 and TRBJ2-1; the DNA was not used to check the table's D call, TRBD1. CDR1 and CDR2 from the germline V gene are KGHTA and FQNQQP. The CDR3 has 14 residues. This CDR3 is CSSSRDNNYAEQFF. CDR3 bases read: TGCTCCAGCAGTCGGGACAATAACTATGCTGAGCAGTTC.

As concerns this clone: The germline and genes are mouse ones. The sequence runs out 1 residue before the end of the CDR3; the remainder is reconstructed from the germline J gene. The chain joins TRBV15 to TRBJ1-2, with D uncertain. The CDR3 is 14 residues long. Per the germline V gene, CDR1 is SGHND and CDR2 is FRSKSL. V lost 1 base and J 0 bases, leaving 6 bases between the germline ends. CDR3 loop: CASSLGQTNSDYTF. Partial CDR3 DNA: TGTGCCAGCAGTTTAGGACAAACAAACTCCGACTACACC.

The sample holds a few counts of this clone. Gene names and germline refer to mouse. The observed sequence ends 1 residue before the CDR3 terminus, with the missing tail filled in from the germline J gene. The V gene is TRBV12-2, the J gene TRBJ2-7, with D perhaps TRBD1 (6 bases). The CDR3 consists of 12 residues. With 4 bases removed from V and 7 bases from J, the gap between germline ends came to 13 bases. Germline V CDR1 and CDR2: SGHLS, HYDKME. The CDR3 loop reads CASSFRGEEQYF. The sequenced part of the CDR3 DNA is TGTGCCAGCTCCTTCAGGGGAGAGGAACAGTAC. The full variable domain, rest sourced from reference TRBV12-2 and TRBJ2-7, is NSGVVQSPRYIIKGKGERSILKCIPISGHLSVAWYQQTQGQELKFFIQHYDKMERDKGNLPSRFSVQQFDDYHSEMNMSALELEDSAVYFCASSFRGEEQYFGPGTRLTVL.

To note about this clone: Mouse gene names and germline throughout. CDR3 DNA, as far as it was read: TGTGCCAGCACCCCTGGCATAAACACCGGGCAGCTCTAC. It encodes CASTPGINTGQLY. The complete CDR3 sequence is CASTPGINTGQLYF. V gene TRBV26 combines with J gene TRBJ2-2, with D hard to call. The read terminates 1 residue ahead of where the CDR3 ends, so the germline J gene completes it. V lost 7 bases, J lost 1 base, and 10 bases lay in between. Per the germline V gene, CDR1 is KGHPV and CDR2 is FQNQEV (reference sequence). The length of the CDR3 is 14 residues. Using reference TRBV26 and TRBJ2-2 for the parts outside the CDR3, the full variable domain is NSKVIQTPRYLVKGQGQKAKMRCIPEKGHPVVFWYQQNKNNEFKFLINFQNQEVLQQIDMTEKRFSAECPSNSPCSLEIQSSEAGDSALYLCASTPGINTGQLYFGEGSKLTVL.

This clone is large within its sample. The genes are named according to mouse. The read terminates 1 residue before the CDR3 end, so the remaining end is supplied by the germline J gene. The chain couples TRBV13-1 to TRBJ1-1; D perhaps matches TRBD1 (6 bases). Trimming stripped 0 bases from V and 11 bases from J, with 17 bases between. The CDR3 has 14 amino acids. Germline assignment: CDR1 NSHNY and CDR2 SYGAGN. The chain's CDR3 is CASSDARGGRGVFF. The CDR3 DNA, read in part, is TGTGCCAGCAGTGATGCTAGGGGGGGGCGCGGGGTCTTC.

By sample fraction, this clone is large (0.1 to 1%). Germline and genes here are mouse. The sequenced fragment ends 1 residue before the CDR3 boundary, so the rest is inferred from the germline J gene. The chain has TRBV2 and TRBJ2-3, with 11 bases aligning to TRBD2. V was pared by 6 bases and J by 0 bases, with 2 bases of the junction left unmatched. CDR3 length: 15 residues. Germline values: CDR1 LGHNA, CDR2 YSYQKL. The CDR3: CASRTGGGSAETLYF. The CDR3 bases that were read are TGTGCCAGCAGGACTGGGGGGGGGAGTGCAGAAACGCTGTAT.

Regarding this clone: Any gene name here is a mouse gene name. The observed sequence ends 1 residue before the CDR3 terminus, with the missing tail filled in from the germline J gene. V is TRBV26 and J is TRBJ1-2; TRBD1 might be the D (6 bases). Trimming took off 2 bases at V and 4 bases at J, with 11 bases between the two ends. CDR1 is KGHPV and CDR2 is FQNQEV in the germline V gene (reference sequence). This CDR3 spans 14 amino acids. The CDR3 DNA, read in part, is TGTGCCAGCAGTCTGGCGGGGGCAGGCTCCGACTACACC. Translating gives CASSLAGAGSDYT. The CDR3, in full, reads CASSLAGAGSDYTF.

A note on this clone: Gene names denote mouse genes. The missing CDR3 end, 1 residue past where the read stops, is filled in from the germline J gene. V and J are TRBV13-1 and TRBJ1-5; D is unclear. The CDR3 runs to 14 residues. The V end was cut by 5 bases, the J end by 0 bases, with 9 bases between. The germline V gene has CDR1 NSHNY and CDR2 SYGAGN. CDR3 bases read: TGTGCCAGCAGGCCCGGGAATAACAACCAGGCTCCGCTT. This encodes CASRPGNNNQAPL. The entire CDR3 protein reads CASRPGNNNQAPLF.

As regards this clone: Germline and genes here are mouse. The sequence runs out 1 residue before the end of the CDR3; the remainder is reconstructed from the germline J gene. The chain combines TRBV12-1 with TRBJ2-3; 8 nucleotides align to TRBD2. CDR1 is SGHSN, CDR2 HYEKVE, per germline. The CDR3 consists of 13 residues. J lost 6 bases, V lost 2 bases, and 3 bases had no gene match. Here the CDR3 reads CASSRTGGETLYF. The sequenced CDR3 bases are TGTGCCAGCTCTCGTACTGGGGGCGAAACGCTGTAT.

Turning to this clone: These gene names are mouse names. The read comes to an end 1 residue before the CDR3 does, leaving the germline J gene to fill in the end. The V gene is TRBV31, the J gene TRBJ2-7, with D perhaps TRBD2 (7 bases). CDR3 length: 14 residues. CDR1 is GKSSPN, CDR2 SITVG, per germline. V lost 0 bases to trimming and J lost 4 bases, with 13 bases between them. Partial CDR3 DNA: TGTGCCTGGAGTCTTAGGGGGGGGGATTATGAACAGTAC. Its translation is CAWSLRGGDYEQY. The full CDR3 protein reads CAWSLRGGDYEQYF.

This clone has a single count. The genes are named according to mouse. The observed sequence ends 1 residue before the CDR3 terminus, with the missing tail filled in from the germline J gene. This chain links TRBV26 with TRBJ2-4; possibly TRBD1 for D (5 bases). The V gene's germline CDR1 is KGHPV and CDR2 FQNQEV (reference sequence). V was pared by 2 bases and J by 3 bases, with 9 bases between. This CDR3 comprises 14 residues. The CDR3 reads CASSLRQGQNTLYF. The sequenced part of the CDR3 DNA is TGTGCCAGCAGTCTGCGGCAGGGCCAAAACACCTTGTAC.

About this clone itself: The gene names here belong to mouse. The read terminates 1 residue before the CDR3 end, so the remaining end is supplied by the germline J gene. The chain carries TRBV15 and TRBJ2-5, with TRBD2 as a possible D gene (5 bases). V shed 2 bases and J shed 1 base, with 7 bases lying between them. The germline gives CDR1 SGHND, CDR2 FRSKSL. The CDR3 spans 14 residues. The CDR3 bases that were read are TGTGCCAGCAGTTTACTGGGTTACCAAGACACCCAGTAC. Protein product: CASSLLGYQDTQY. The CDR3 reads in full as CASSLLGYQDTQYF.

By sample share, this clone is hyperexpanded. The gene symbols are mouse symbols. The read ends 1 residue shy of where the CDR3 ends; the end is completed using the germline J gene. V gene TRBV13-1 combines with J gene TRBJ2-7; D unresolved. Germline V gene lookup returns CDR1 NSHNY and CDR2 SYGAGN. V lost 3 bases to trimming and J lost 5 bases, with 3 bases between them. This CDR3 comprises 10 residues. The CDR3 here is CASSGNEQYF. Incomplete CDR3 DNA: TGTGCCAGCAGTGGCAATGAACAGTAC.

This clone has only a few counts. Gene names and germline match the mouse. The CDR3 DNA, read in part, is TGTGCCAGCAGCTTACAGGGCCGGGGCAACGAAAGATTATTT. The encoded protein is CASSLQGRGNERLF. The entire CDR3 sequence reads CASSLQGRGNERLFF. J is TRBJ1-4 and V is TRBV3; TRBD1 is a possible D gene (5 bases). The read stops 1 residue short of the end of the CDR3; the missing end is completed from the germline J gene. V shed 2 bases and J shed 4 bases, with 11 bases lying between them. The CDR3 is made up of 15 amino acids. CDR1 is SNHLY, CDR2 FYNGKV, per germline (reference sequence).

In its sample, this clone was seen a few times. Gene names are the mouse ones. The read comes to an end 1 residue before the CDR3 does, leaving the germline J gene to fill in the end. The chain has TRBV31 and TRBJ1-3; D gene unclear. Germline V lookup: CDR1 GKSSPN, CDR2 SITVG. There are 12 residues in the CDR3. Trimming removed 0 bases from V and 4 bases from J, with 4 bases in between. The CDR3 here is CAWSLGGNTLYF. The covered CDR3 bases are TGTGCCTGGAGTCTGGGGGGAAATACGCTCTAT.

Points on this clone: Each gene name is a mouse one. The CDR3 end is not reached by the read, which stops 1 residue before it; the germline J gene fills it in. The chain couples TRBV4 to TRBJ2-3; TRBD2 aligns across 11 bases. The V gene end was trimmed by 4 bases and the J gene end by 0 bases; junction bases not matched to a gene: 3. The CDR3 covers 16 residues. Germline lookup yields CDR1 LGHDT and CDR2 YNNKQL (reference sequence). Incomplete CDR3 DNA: TGTGCCAGCAGCTCCGGACTGGGGGGTAGTGCAGAAACGCTGTAT. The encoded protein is CASSSGLGGSAETLY. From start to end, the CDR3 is CASSSGLGGSAETLYF.

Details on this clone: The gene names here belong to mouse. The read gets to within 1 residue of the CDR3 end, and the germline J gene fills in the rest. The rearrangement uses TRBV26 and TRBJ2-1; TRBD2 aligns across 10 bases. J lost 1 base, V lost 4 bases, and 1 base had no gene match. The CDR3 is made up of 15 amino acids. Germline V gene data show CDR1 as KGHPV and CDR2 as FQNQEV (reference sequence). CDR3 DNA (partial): TGTGCCAGCAGTCCGGACTGGGGGAACTATGCTGAGCAGTTC. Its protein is CASSPDWGNYAEQF. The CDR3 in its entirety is CASSPDWGNYAEQFF.

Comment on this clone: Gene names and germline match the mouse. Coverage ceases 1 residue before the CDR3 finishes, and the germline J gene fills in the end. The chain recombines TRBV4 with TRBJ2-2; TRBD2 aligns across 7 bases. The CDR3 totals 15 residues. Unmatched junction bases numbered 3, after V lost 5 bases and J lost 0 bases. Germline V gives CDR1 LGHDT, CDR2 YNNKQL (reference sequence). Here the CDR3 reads CASSQDWPNTGQLYF. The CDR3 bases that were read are TGTGCCAGCAGCCAGGACTGGCCAAACACCGGGCAGCTCTAC.

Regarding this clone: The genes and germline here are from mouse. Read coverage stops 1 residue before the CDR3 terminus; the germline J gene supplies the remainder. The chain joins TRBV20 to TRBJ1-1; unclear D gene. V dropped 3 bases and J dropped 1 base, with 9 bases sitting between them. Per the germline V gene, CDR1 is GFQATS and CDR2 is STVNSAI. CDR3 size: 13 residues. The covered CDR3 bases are TGTGGTGCTAGAGAGGCCCGGAACACAGAAGTCTTC. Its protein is CGAREARNTEVF. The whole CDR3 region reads CGAREARNTEVFF.

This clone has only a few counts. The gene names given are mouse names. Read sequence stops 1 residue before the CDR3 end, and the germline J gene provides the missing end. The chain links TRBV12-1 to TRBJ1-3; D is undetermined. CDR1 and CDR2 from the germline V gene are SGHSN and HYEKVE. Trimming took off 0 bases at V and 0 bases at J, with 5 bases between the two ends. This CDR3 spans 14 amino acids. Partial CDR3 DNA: TGTGCCAGCTCTCTCGACAATTCTGGAAATACGCTCTAT. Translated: CASSLDNSGNTLY. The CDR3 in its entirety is CASSLDNSGNTLYF.